Listed here are 31 T cell receptor beta chains from one sample, sequenced in a study of cytomegalovirus exposure and HLA in healthy donors. Repertoires were generated with immunoSEQ multiplex PCR, while TCRdb's copy carries only in-frame clones and drops some. The top ten hold around 1.8% of the sample, which has more than 85,000 clones, around 90% seen once. The sample taken for sequencing was PBMCs. These receptors were obtained from a woman in her late teens or twenties in good health and CMV-seronegative.

This chain uses TRBV5-1 with TRBJ2-1; possibly TRBD2 for D (6 bases). The CDR3 has 16 amino acids. The V and J ends lost 0 bases and 0 bases respectively, with 10 bases between them. Germline V gene sequence: CDR1 SGHRS, CDR2 YFSETQ. The CDR3 loop is CASSLVFGSSYNEQFF. The CDR3 DNA sequence: TGCGCCAGCAGCTTGGTTTTCGGGAGCTCCTACAATGAGCAGTTCTTC.

The V and J genes are TRBV29-1 and TRBJ1-1; D uncertain. Germline V CDR1 and CDR2: SQVTM, ANQGSEA. The CDR3 contains 13 residues. The germline V and J ends were trimmed by 0 bases and 1 base, with 6 bases remaining between them. The CDR3 DNA reads as TGCAGCGTTGAAGAACAGTGGAACACTGAAGCTTTCTTT. This translates into CSVEEQWNTEAFF.

V gene TRBV6-6 combines with J gene TRBJ2-7; maybe TRBD2 (6 bases). Trimming stripped 2 bases from V and 1 base from J, with 12 bases between. This CDR3 has 15 amino acids. Germline CDR1 reads MNHNY; CDR2 reads SVGAGI (reference sequence). DNA for the CDR3: TGTGCCAGCAGTTACACAAATAGCGGATCCTACGAGCAGTACTTC. It yields the protein CASSYTNSGSYEQYF.

V gene TRBV4-1 combines with J gene TRBJ1-1; possible D gene TRBD1, 5 bases. CDR1 and CDR2 (germline): MGHRA, YSYEKL. The CDR3 length is 18 residues. Trimming removed 2 bases from V and 4 bases from J, with 23 bases in between. This CDR3 reads CASSQRSPMGGGGTEAFF. CDR3 sequence (DNA): TGCGCCAGCAGCCAAAGGTCCCCGATGGGGGGAGGCGGCACTGAAGCTTTCTTT.

The count of this clone is one. The chain employs TRBV6-5 and TRBJ1-2; 7 bases match TRBD1. This CDR3 is 14 amino acids long. With V trimmed by 7 bases and J by 5 bases, 10 bases remained unmatched. The germline gives CDR1 MNHEY, CDR2 SVGAGI. The chain's CDR3 is CASNPGQSVYGYTF. The DNA for the CDR3 is TGTGCCAGCAATCCGGGACAGTCAGTTTATGGCTACACCTTC.

J is TRBJ2-7 and V is TRBV15, with 8 bases aligning to TRBD1. Germline values: CDR1 LNHNV, CDR2 YYDKDF (reference sequence). The trim removed 0 bases at V and 9 bases at J, leaving 7 bases unmatched. This CDR3 is built from 14 residues. The CDR3 nucleotides are TGTGCCACCAGCAGAGATCGGGACAGGTCCGGGCAGTACTTC. It translates to CATSRDRDRSGQYF.

The rearrangement links TRBV5-1 to TRBJ2-7, with 10 bases that match TRBD1. Trimming cost V 4 bases and J 0 bases; bases outside gene matches: 7. The germline V gene has CDR1 SGHRS and CDR2 YFSETQ. The CDR3 loop spans 16 amino acids. The CDR3 DNA reads TGCGCCAGCAGCGAGGCGGGACAGGGGAGCTCCTACGAGCAGTACTTC. This codes for CASSEAGQGSSYEQYF.

This chain joins TRBV2 and TRBJ2-1, with a possible D match to TRBD2 (5 bases). CDR1 and CDR2 from the germline V gene are SNHLY and FYNNEI. This CDR3 comprises 15 residues. V shed 5 bases and J shed 4 bases, with 15 bases lying between them. CDR3 nucleotide sequence: TGTGCCAGCAGTCCTGACTACACTCCATACAATGAGCAGTTCTTC. This sequence encodes CASSPDYTPYNEQFF.

This chain uses TRBV27 with TRBJ2-5; 8 bases agree with TRBD2. Trimming at V came to 0 bases and at J to 5 bases, leaving 5 bases not matched to a gene. In germline, CDR1 is MNHEY, CDR2 SMNVEV (reference sequence). The CDR3 runs 15 residues. In nucleotides, the CDR3 is TGTGCCAGCAGTTTATCGTCGGGCGGGGGGGAGACCCAGTACTTC. Translating it yields CASSLSSGGGETQYF.

This sequence joins TRBV6-1 and TRBJ2-3; a possible D gene is TRBD1 (5 bases). Trimming cost V 7 bases and J 4 bases, with 12 bases left between them. Germline CDR1 MNHNS, CDR2 SASEGT. The CDR3 runs to 13 residues. CDR3 region: CASTRQSADTQYF. The CDR3 DNA sequence: TGTGCCAGCACCAGACAGAGTGCAGATACGCAGTATTTT.

J is TRBJ1-5 and V is TRBV7-2; D is uncertain. Germline-derived CDR1 and CDR2 are SGHTA and FQGNSA. The CDR3 consists of 14 residues. V was trimmed by 2 bases and J by 1 base, leaving 6 bases between them. The DNA of the CDR3 is TGTGCCAGCAGCTTACTCGGGAGCAATCAGCCCCAGCATTTT. This codes for CASSLLGSNQPQHF.

V gene TRBV5-4 combines with J gene TRBJ2-5; 7 bases map to TRBD2. J gave up 5 bases and V 1 base, and 8 bases lay outside the gene matches. Germline CDR1 reads SGHNT; CDR2 reads YYREEE (reference sequence). The CDR3 totals 15 residues. CDR3 residues: CASSLIPGRTETQYF. DNA for the CDR3: TGTGCCAGCAGCTTGATCCCCGGGAGGACGGAGACCCAGTACTTC. Based on the CDR3 plus reference TRBV5-4 and TRBJ2-5, the full variable domain is ETGVTQSPTHLIKTRGQQVTLRCSSQSGHNTVSWYQQALGQGPQFIFQYYREEENGRGNFPPRFSGLQFPNYSSELNVNALELDDSALYLCASSLIPGRTETQYFGPGTRLLVL.

The rearrangement joins TRBV28 to TRBJ1-4, with a tentative D call TRBD1 (5 bases). The CDR3 is 15 residues long. Trimming removed 5 bases at V and 0 bases at J, with 10 bases between. Per the germline V gene, CDR1 is MDHEN and CDR2 is SYDVKM. The CDR3 is CASSSDSATNEKLFF. In nucleotides, the CDR3 is TGTGCCAGCAGTAGCGACAGTGCAACTAATGAAAAACTGTTTTTT.

This clone is a singleton in its sample. The V and J genes are TRBV5-1 and TRBJ1-1; D is unclear. The length of the CDR3 is 11 residues. Trimming removed 5 bases at V and 6 bases at J, with 8 bases between. The germline CDR1 and CDR2 sequences are SGHRS and YFSETQ. CDR3 region: CASRDEAEAFF. DNA of the CDR3: TGCGCCAGCAGGGATGAGGCTGAAGCTTTCTTT.

This clone was picked up a small number of times. The rearrangement links TRBV4-1 to TRBJ1-5, with 7 bases lining up with TRBD1. The CDR3 is 14 residues long. Germline V gene sequence: CDR1 MGHRA, CDR2 YSYEKL. V dropped 1 base and J dropped 7; count of bases not matched to a gene: 4. The CDR3 sequence: CASSQGQGGQPQHF. CDR3 sequence (DNA): TGCGCCAGCAGCCAAGGACAGGGCGGCCAGCCCCAGCATTTT.

J is TRBJ1-1 and V is TRBV27; TRBD1 matches 9 bases. The CDR3 is made up of 19 amino acids. V lost 6 bases to trimming and J lost 6 bases; unmatched junction nucleotides: 23. Germline V gene lookup returns CDR1 MNHEY and CDR2 SMNVEV (reference sequence). The CDR3 loop reads CASSPNSPGTGSVFAEAFF. Written as DNA, the CDR3 is TGTGCCAGCAGCCCTAATTCTCCCGGGACAGGGTCTGTTTTCGCTGAAGCTTTCTTT.

The gene calls are TRBV19 and TRBJ2-1; D is perhaps TRBD1 (6 bases). This CDR3 is built from 15 residues. Trimming took off 7 bases at V and 5 bases at J, with 18 bases between the two ends. Germline-derived CDR1 and CDR2 are LNHDA and SQIVND (reference sequence). The chain's CDR3 is CASTPRPTGNNEQFF. Here the CDR3 DNA reads TGTGCCAGTACCCCTCGGCCTACAGGGAACAATGAGCAGTTCTTC.

This rearrangement joins TRBV30 to TRBJ2-5; TRBD2 matches at 13 bases. The CDR3 is made up of 15 amino acids. V lost 4 bases and J lost 5; bases outside the gene matches: 7. CDR1 GTSNPN and CDR2 SVGIG come from the germline V gene (reference sequence). The DNA of the CDR3 is TGTGCCTGGATACGACTAGCGGGGGGCATCGAGACCCAGTACTTC. It specifies CAWIRLAGGIETQYF.

The chain couples TRBV30 to TRBJ2-3, with 8 bases that match TRBD2. The CDR3 is made up of 16 amino acids. V lost 5 bases, J lost 0 bases, and 10 bases stayed unmatched. In germline, CDR1 is GTSNPN, CDR2 SVGIG (reference sequence). CDR3 bases: TGTGCCTGGGGGGCCGAGCGGGGGATAAGCACAGATACGCAGTATTTT. Translated: CAWGAERGISTDTQYF.

This clone occurred once. The chain uses TRBV30 and TRBJ2-7, with a tentative D call TRBD2 (6 bases). Germline assignment: CDR1 GTSNPN and CDR2 SVGIG (reference sequence). The CDR3 extends over 15 amino acids. Deletions cut 5 bases from V and 5 bases from J, with 22 bases between. In DNA form, the CDR3 reads TGTGCCTGGGCTCCCTGGCGGGGCAGGGCAGACGAGCAGTACTTC. This encodes CAWAPWRGRADEQYF.

J is TRBJ1-5 and V is TRBV27, with D possibly matching TRBD1 (5 bases). This CDR3 is 16 amino acids long. CDR1 is MNHEY, CDR2 SMNVEV, per germline (reference sequence). V was shortened by 8 bases and J by 5 bases, with 22 bases between the two germline ends. The CDR3 loop is CASHQMGRVGDQPQHF. CDR3 in DNA: TGTGCCAGCCATCAGATGGGCAGGGTAGGGGATCAGCCCCAGCATTTT.

This chain links TRBV5-1 with TRBJ2-7, with 10 bases fitting TRBD1. V lost 0 bases to trimming and J lost 2 bases; unmatched junction nucleotides: 5. Looked up from germline, CDR1 is SGHRS and CDR2 is YFSETQ. The CDR3 is 16 amino acids. For the CDR3, the DNA is TGCGCCAGCAGCTTGGTAGGACAGGGGGAGGCCTACGAGCAGTACTTC. Translating it yields CASSLVGQGEAYEQYF.

This chain links TRBV4-2 with TRBJ2-3; tentative D call: TRBD1 (5 bases). From germline, CDR1 is LGHNA and CDR2 YNFKEQ. The CDR3 has 15 residues. Trimming removed 1 base at V and 5 bases at J, with 13 bases between. CDR3 nucleotide sequence: TGTGCCAGCAGCCAAGTTTCCACAGGAAAAGATACGCAGTATTTT. Translated: CASSQVSTGKDTQYF.

This chain joins TRBV20-1 and TRBJ2-1; D call uncertain. The CDR3 sequence is 11 residues long. Germline loops: CDR1 DFQATT, CDR2 SNEGSKA (reference sequence). With 6 bases removed from V and 6 bases from J, the gap between germline ends came to 9 bases. The CDR3: CSARNSNEQFF. CDR3 nucleotide sequence: TGCAGTGCCAGGAACTCCAATGAGCAGTTCTTC.

This clone was recorded only once. The chain combines TRBV4-3 with TRBJ1-2; the D gene is possibly TRBD1 (5 bases). Trimming took 5 bases from V and 4 from J, leaving 14 bases between them. The CDR3 extends over 14 amino acids. CDR1 and CDR2 from the germline V gene are LGHNA and YSLEER. CDR3 in amino acids: CASSSPGGTYGYTF. Written as DNA, the CDR3 is TGCGCCAGCAGCTCCCCGGGGGGGACCTATGGCTACACCTTC.

The rearrangement joins TRBV7-2 to TRBJ2-1, with 11 bases aligning to TRBD2. The CDR3 extends over 17 amino acids. Germline V gene data show CDR1 as SGHTA and CDR2 as FQGNSA. The V segment lost 1 base and the J segment 12 bases; nucleotides outside the gene matches: 14. In DNA form, the CDR3 reads TGTGCCAGCAGCTTAGTTGGACTAGCGGGTAGCTCTCCAGGGCAGTTCTTC. Its protein is CASSLVGLAGSSPGQFF.

This chain links TRBV7-2 with TRBJ2-7, with D tentatively TRBD1 (6 bases). CDR1 and CDR2 from the germline V gene are SGHTA and FQGNSA. This CDR3 has 13 amino acids. Trimming removed 1 base at V and 6 bases at J, with 10 bases between. In nucleotides, the CDR3 is TGTGCCAGCAGCTTAGAGAGGGGGTTCGAGCAGTACTTC. The encoded protein is CASSLERGFEQYF.

V and J are TRBV27 and TRBJ1-6; no reliable D call. V was clipped by 5 bases and J by 10 bases, with 18 bases between them. The CDR3 extends over 15 amino acids. Germline values: CDR1 MNHEY, CDR2 SMNVEV (reference sequence). This CDR3 is CASSARTLLRSPLHF. CDR3 bases: TGTGCCAGCAGTGCCCGGACTCTTCTTAGGTCACCCCTCCACTTT.

The rearrangement uses TRBV19 and TRBJ1-4; possibly TRBD1 for D (6 bases). The V gene lost 5 bases and the J gene lost 4 bases, with 11 bases spanning the gap. The germline CDR1 and CDR2 sequences are LNHDA and SQIVND (reference sequence). There are 14 residues in the CDR3. The CDR3 nucleotides are TGTGCCAGTAGTCTGGACAGCTTTAATGAAAAACTGTTTTTT. Its protein is CASSLDSFNEKLFF.

The rearrangement uses TRBV30 and TRBJ2-2; D unclear. Germline V CDR1 and CDR2: GTSNPN, SVGIG (reference sequence). The V end was cut by 2 bases, the J end by 1 base, with 5 bases between. The CDR3 contains 13 residues. CDR3 nucleotides: TGTGCCTGGAGTCGCGGGAACACCGGGGAGCTGTTTTTT. It codes for CAWSRGNTGELFF.

This chain uses TRBV13 with TRBJ2-1; a weak D match, TRBD2 (6 bases). Trimming removed 4 bases from V and 14 bases from J, with 15 bases in between. Germline loops: CDR1 PRHDT, CDR2 FYEKMQ (reference sequence). CDR3 length: 12 residues. The CDR3 bases are TGTGCCAGCAGCTCAAGCGGGTCTGGGGAGTTCTTC. Amino acid sequence: CASSSSGSGEFF. Variable domain in full (rest from reference TRBV13 and TRBJ2-1): AAGVIQSPRHLIKEKRETATLKCYPIPRHDTVYWYQQGPGQDPQFLISFYEKMQSDKGSIPDRFSAQQFSDYHSELNMSSLELGDSALYFCASSSSGSGEFFGPGTRLTVL.